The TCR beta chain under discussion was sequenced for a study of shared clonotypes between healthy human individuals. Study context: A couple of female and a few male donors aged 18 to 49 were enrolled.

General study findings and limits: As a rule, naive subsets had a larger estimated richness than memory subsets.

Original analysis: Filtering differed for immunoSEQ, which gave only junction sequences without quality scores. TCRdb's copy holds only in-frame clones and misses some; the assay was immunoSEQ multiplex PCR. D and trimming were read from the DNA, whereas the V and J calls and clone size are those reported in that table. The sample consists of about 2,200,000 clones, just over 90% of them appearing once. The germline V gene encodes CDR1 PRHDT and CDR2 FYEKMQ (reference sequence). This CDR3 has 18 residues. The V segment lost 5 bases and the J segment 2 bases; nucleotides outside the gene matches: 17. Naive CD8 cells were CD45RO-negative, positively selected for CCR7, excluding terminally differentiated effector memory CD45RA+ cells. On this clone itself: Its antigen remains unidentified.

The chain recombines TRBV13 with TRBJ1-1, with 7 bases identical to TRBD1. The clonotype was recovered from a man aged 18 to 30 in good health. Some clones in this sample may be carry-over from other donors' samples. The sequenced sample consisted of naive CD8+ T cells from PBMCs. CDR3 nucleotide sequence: TGTGCCAGCAGCCTAACTTTATATGCGGACAGGCGAAACACTGAAGCTTTCTTT. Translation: CASSLTLYADRRNTEAFF.